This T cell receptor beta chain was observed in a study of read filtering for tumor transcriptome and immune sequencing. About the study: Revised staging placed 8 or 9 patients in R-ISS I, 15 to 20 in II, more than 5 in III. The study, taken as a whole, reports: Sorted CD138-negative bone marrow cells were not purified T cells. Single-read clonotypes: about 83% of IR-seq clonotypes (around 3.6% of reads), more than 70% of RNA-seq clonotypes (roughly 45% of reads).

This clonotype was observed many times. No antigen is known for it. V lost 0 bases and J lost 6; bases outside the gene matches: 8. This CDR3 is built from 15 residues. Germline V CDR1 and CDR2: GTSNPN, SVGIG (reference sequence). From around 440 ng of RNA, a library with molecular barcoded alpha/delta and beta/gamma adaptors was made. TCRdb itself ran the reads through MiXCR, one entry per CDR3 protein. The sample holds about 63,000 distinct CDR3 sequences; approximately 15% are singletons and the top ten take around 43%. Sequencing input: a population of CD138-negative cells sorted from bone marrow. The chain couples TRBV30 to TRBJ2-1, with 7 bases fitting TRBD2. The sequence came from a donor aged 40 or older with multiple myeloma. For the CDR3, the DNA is TGTGCCTGGAGTGTGATAGCGGGTGGTTTCAATGAGCAGTTCTTC. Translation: CAWSVIAGGFNEQFF.